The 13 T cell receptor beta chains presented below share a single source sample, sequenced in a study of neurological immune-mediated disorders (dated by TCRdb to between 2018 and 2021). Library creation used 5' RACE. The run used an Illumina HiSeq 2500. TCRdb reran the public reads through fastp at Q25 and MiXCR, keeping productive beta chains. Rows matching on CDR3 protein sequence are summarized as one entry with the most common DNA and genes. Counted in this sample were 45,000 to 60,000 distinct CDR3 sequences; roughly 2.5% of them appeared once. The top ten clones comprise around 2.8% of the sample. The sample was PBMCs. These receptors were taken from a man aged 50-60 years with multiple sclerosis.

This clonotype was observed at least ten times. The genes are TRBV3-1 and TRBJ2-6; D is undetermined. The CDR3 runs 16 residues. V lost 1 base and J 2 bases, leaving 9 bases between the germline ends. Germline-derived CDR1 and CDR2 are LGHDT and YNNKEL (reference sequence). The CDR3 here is CASSQGEWAGANVLTF. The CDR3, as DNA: TGTGCCAGCAGCCAAGGGGAATGGGCTGGGGCCAACGTCCTGACTTTC.

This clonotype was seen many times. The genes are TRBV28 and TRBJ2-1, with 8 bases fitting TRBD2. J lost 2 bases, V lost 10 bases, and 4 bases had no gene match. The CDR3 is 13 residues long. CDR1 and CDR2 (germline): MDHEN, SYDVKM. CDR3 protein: CATLGGAYNEQFF. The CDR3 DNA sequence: TGTGCCACCCTCGGGGGGGCCTACAATGAGCAGTTCTTC.

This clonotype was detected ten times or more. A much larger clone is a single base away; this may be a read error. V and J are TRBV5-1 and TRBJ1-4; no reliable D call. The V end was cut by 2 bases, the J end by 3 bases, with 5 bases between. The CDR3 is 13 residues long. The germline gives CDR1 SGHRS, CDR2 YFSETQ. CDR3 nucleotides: TGCGCCAGCAGCTTCAAGCCTAATGAAAAACTGTTTTTT. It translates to CASSFKPNEKLFF.

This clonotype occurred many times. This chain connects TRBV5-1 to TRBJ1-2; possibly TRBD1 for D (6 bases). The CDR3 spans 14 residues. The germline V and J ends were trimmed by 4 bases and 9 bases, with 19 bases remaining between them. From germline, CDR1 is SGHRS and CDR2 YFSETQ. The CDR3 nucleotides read TGCGCCAGCAGCGGCGGGACAACCGGGGCTCGCTACACCTTC. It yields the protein CASSGGTTGARYTF.

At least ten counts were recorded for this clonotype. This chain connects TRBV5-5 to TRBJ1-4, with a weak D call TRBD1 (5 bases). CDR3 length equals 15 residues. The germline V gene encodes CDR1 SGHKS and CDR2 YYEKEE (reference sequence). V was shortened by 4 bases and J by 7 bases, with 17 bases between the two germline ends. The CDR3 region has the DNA TGTGCCAGCAGCCCACCGCAGGGCGAGGGTGAAAAACTGTTTTTT. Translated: CASSPPQGEGEKLFF.

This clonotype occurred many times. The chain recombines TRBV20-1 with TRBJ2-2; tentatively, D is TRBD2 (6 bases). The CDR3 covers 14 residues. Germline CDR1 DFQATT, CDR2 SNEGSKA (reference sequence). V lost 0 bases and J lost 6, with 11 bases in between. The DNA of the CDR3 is TGCAGTGCTAGAGATGGGGGGTCGGCCGGGGAGCTGTTTTTT. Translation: CSARDGGSAGELFF.

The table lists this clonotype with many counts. The CDR3 reads CSVDLERGEYNEQFF. The CDR3 nucleotides are TGCAGCGTTGATTTGGAGCGGGGGGAATACAATGAGCAGTTCTTC. The chain has TRBV29-1 and TRBJ2-1; TRBD2 matches 9 bases. The CDR3 extends over 15 amino acids. Germline-derived CDR1 and CDR2 are SQVTM and ANQGSEA. The junction had 7 bases not matched to a gene; V was cut back by 3 bases and J by 4 bases.

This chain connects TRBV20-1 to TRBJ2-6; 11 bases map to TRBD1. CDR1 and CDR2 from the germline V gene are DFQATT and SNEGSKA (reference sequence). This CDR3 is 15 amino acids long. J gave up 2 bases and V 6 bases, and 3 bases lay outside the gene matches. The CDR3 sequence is CSARTGGTGANVLTF. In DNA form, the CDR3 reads TGCAGTGCAAGGACAGGGGGCACTGGGGCCAACGTCCTGACTTTC.

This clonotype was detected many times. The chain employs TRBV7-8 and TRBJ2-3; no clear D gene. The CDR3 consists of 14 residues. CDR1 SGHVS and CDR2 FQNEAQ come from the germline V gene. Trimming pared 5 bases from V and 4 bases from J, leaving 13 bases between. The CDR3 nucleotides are TGTGCCAGCAGCCCACAATCCCTATCAGATACGCAGTATTTT. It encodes CASSPQSLSDTQYF.

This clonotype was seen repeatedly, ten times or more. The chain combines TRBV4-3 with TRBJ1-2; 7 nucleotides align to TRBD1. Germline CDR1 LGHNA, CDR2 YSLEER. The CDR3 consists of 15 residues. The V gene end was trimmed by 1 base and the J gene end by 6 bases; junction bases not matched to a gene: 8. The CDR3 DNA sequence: TGCGCCAGCAGCCAAGGACCCCAGGGGGTAGATGGCTACACCTTC. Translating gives CASSQGPQGVDGYTF.

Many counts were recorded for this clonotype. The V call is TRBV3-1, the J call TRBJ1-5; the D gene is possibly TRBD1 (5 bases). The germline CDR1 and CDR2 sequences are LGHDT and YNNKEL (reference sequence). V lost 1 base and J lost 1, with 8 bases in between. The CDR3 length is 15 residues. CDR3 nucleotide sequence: TGTGCCAGCAGCCAAGCCCGGGGGAGCAATCAGCCCCAGCATTTT. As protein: CASSQARGSNQPQHF.

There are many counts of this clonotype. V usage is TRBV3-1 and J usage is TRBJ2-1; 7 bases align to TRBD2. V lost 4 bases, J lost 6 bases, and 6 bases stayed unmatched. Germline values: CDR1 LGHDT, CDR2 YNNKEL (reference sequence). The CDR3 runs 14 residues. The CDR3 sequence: CASSLLSGGNEQFF. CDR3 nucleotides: TGTGCCAGCAGCCTGTTATCGGGGGGCAATGAGCAGTTCTTC.

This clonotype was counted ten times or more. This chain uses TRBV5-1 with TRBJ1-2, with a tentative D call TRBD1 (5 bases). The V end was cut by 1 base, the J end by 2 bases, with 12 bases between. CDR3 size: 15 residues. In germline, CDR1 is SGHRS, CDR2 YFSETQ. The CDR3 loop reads CASSLSSAGNYGYTF. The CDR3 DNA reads TGCGCCAGCAGCTTGTCATCGGCAGGGAACTATGGCTACACCTTC. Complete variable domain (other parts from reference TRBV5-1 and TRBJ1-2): KAGVTQTPRYLIKTRGQQVTLSCSPISGHRSVSWYQQTPGQGLQFLFEYFSETQRNKGNFPGRFSGRQFSNSRSEMNVSTLELGDSALYLCASSLSSAGNYGYTFGSGTRLTVV.